Below are 19 T cell receptor beta chains sequenced from a single sample in a study of Ad26.COV2.S vaccination and SARS-CoV-2 variants. Measured with immunoSEQ multiplex PCR; TCRdb has only the in-frame clones, and not every one. The top ten clones hold about 2.7% of a sample with some 270,000 clones, around 88% of them seen once. Noted treatment: some 20 received Ad26.COV2.S at low or high dose, single or two shots; 5 received placebo; per-sample allocation not given. After the first vaccine or placebo injection, samples were drawn on day 63. Sequencing was performed on peripheral blood, taken in a trial of Ad26.COV2.S vaccine versus placebo. These receptors originate from a person between 18 and 65 years old who received the Ad26.COV2.S COVID-19 vaccine or a placebo.

CDR3 coding DNA: TGTGCCAGTAGTTTTGGACTAGCGGGAATGAATGAGCAGTTCTTC. It encodes CASSFGLAGMNEQFF. V and J are TRBV19 and TRBJ2-1; 12 bases map to TRBD2. Trimming took 5 bases from V and 7 from J; bases not matched to a gene: 6. This CDR3 is built from 15 residues. CDR1 LNHDA and CDR2 SQIVND come from the germline V gene (reference sequence).

V and J are TRBV9 and TRBJ1-6, with 7 bases that match TRBD1. The germline V gene encodes CDR1 SGDLS and CDR2 YYNGEE. The V gene end was trimmed by 3 bases and the J gene end by 5 bases; junction bases not matched to a gene: 2. CDR3 size: 14 residues. DNA of the CDR3: TGTGCCAGCAGCGGACAGGGAAATAATTCACCCCTCCACTTT. Protein product: CASSGQGNNSPLHF.

The chain joins TRBV27 to TRBJ1-2, with unresolved D. The CDR3 is made up of 15 amino acids. The V gene lost 2 bases and the J gene lost 1 base, with 11 bases spanning the gap. The germline CDR1 and CDR2 sequences are MNHEY and SMNVEV (reference sequence). The CDR3 DNA reads as TGTGCCAGCAGTTTAATTGGCAGGCGTAACTATGGCTACACCTTC. This gives the protein CASSLIGRRNYGYTF.

V usage is TRBV7-2 and J usage is TRBJ2-1; TRBD2 matches at 12 bases. Germline V CDR1 and CDR2: SGHTA, FQGNSA. The CDR3 spans 18 residues. Losses at the gene ends were 2 bases for V and 4 bases for J; bases not matched to a gene: 9. CDR3 coding DNA: TGTGCCAGCAGCTTACGGGGAGGGCTAGCGGGAGGGTACAATGAGCAGTTCTTC. Its translation: CASSLRGGLAGGYNEQFF.

Only one count was recorded for this clone. The CDR3 spells CASSRRLAGDTQYF. The CDR3 nucleotides are TGTGCCAGCAGTCGCCGACTAGCGGGGGATACGCAGTATTTT. The V and J genes are TRBV6-5 and TRBJ2-3; 11 bases align to TRBD2. CDR3 length equals 14 residues. V gave up 5 bases and J gave up 6 bases; unmatched junction bases: 4. Germline V gene lookup returns CDR1 MNHEY and CDR2 SVGAGI.

The rearrangement uses TRBV30 and TRBJ2-5; D tentatively reads TRBD1 or TRBD2 (5 bases each). Germline V gene lookup returns CDR1 GTSNPN and CDR2 SVGIG (reference sequence). The CDR3 runs to 17 residues. Trimming took off 3 bases at V and 5 bases at J, with 25 bases between the two ends. The CDR3 DNA reads as TGTGCCTGGAGAGAAAATCCCTTAGGACTTACAGGCGAGACCCAGTACTTC. Its translation: CAWRENPLGLTGETQYF.

This clone was detected once. The V gene is TRBV5-1, the J gene TRBJ1-5; D gene uncertain. The CDR3 consists of 14 residues. Germline V gives CDR1 SGHRS, CDR2 YFSETQ. V lost 4 bases, J lost 4 bases, and 12 bases lay in between. CDR3 sequence: CASSRGPNNQPQHF. The CDR3 coding sequence is TGCGCCAGCAGCCGTGGGCCAAATAATCAGCCCCAGCATTTT.

V usage is TRBV27 and J usage is TRBJ1-5; 9 bases agree with TRBD1. Germline trimming cut 0 bases from V and 6 bases from J; bases unmatched to any gene: 6. Germline CDR1 and CDR2: MNHEY and SMNVEV (reference sequence). The length of the CDR3 is 16 residues. The CDR3 region has the DNA TGTGCCAGCAGTTTATCCGGGACAGGGTATATTCAGCCCCAGCATTTT. It is translated as CASSLSGTGYIQPQHF.

This clone has a single count. The V and J genes are TRBV3-1 (or the pseudogene TRBV3-2) and TRBJ2-3, with D possibly being TRBD1 (6 bases). This CDR3 comprises 15 residues. V was trimmed by 1 base and J by 2 bases, leaving 10 bases between them. Germline assignment: CDR1 LGHDT and CDR2 YNNKEL (reference sequence). CDR3 coding DNA: TGTGCCAGCAGCCAAGGACAGGTCCCCACAGATACGCAGTATTTT. It codes for CASSQGQVPTDTQYF.

This clone was observed once. This chain links TRBV9 with TRBJ2-3, with D perhaps matching TRBD1 (6 bases). Germline V lookup: CDR1 SGDLS, CDR2 YYNGEE. Trimming took off 0 bases at V and 10 bases at J, with 12 bases between the two ends. The CDR3 has 13 residues. CDR3 nucleotide sequence: TGTGCCAGCAGCGTAGATAATGAGGGGGCGCAGTATTTT. Its protein is CASSVDNEGAQYF.

The chain couples TRBV4-2 to TRBJ2-1, with D unclear. Trimming pared 0 bases from V and 2 bases from J, leaving 14 bases between. CDR1 LGHNA and CDR2 YNFKEQ come from the germline V gene. CDR3 size: 17 residues. CDR3 sequence (DNA): TGTGCCAGCAGCCAAGATAGCCAGCCGAGCGCCTACAATGAGCAGTTCTTC. The encoded protein is CASSQDSQPSAYNEQFF.

V is TRBV9 and J is TRBJ2-2; 7 nucleotides line up with TRBD2. Germline CDR1 SGDLS, CDR2 YYNGEE. The CDR3 length is 16 residues. V lost 0 bases, J lost 5 bases, and 7 bases stayed unmatched. CDR3 sequence reads: CASSVAAGVKTGELFF. CDR3 sequence (DNA): TGTGCCAGCAGCGTAGCTGCGGGAGTAAAAACCGGGGAGCTGTTTTTT.

The chain has TRBV5-4 and TRBJ2-2, with a tentative D call TRBD1 (5 bases). Trimming removed 0 bases at V and 2 bases at J, with 8 bases between. Per the germline V gene, CDR1 is SGHNT and CDR2 is YYREEE (reference sequence). There are 15 residues in the CDR3. CDR3 DNA: TGTGCCAGCAGCTTGGTAGGGGCTAACACCGGGGAGCTGTTTTTT. Amino acid sequence: CASSLVGANTGELFF.

The chain uses TRBV18 and TRBJ2-7; 14 nucleotides match TRBD2. The junction had 3 bases not matched to a gene; V was cut back by 3 bases and J by 2 bases. Germline loops: CDR1 KGHSH, CDR2 LQKENI. The CDR3 extends over 16 amino acids. CDR3 region: CASSPGLAGATYEQYV. The CDR3 region has the DNA TGTGCCAGCTCACCGGGACTAGCGGGAGCTACCTACGAGCAGTACGTC.

The chain combines TRBV9 with TRBJ1-3; no firm D call. Trimming stripped 3 bases from V and 10 bases from J, with 14 bases between. This CDR3 region has 13 residues. The germline gives CDR1 SGDLS, CDR2 YYNGEE. The CDR3 region is CASSDQMDLTIYF. CDR3 sequence (DNA): TGTGCCAGCAGCGACCAAATGGATCTAACCATATATTTT.

The chain carries TRBV19 and TRBJ1-2; 8 bases map to TRBD1. Germline-derived CDR1 and CDR2 are LNHDA and SQIVND (reference sequence). J was trimmed by 3 bases and V by 2 bases; bases with no gene match: 8. The length of the CDR3 is 16 residues. The CDR3: CASSISRDRHHYGYTF. The CDR3 DNA is TGTGCCAGTAGTATATCCAGGGACAGGCATCACTATGGCTACACCTTC. Based on the CDR3 plus reference TRBV19 and TRBJ1-2, the full variable domain is DGGITQSPKYLFRKEGQNVTLSCEQNLNHDAMYWYRQDPGQGLRLIYYSQIVNDFQKGDIAEGYSVSREKKESFPLTVTSAQKNPTAFYLCASSISRDRHHYGYTFGSGTRLTVV.

CDR3 region: CASSPQGDYGYTF. In nucleotides, the CDR3 is TGTGCCAGCTCCCCTCAGGGGGACTATGGCTACACCTTC. The rearrangement links TRBV18 to TRBJ1-2, with 7 bases lining up with TRBD1. The CDR3 has 13 amino acids. Trimming cost V 6 bases and J 3 bases; bases outside gene matches: 4. The germline V gene encodes CDR1 KGHSH and CDR2 LQKENI.

This clone appeared a few times. The chain combines TRBV3-1 (or the pseudogene TRBV3-2) with TRBJ2-5; D tentatively reads TRBD1 or TRBD2 (6 bases each). This CDR3 spans 13 amino acids. Trimming removed 3 bases at V and 5 bases at J, with 10 bases between. The germline CDR1 and CDR2 sequences are LGHDT and YNNKEL (reference sequence). The CDR3 here is CASSQGGRETQYF. In nucleotides, the CDR3 is TGTGCCAGCAGCCAGGGGGGCCGGGAGACCCAGTACTTC.

The V gene is TRBV19, the J gene TRBJ2-1, with 11 positions matching TRBD1. Germline V gives CDR1 LNHDA, CDR2 SQIVND (reference sequence). There are 15 residues in the CDR3. With V trimmed by 5 bases and J by 8 bases, 8 bases remained unmatched. In DNA form, the CDR3 reads TGTGCCAGTAGTCCGGACAGGGGGCGCTTCCATGAGCAGTTCTTC. This encodes CASSPDRGRFHEQFF.